These T cell receptor beta chains were read from a single sample in a study of CD8+CD57+ T cells in acquired aplastic anemia. TCRdb re-called the reads with MiXCR, one entry per CDR3 protein. The sample consists of 150,000 or so distinct CDR3 sequences, roughly 43% of them appearing once. Material: sorted CD4+, CD8+, or CD8+CD57+ T cells (not recorded which) from PBMCs. These receptors originate from a human donor with aplastic anemia. Each CDR3 is given with its conserved first and last residue. The D gene is left open where the match is weak. Expanded clones get a size class; other rows say once, few or many, or leave the size out.

v_call: TRBV7-6
d_call: -
j_call: TRBJ2-1
clone_size: -
cdr3_aa: CASSWGRIEQFF
cdr3_nt: TGTGCCAGCAGCTGGGGACGAATTGAGCAGTTCTTC

v_call: TRBV2
d_call: TRBD1
j_call: TRBJ2-7
clone_size: -
cdr3_aa: CASSVGQESYEQYF
cdr3_nt: TGTGCCAGCAGTGTGGGACAGGAGTCCTACGAGCAGTACTTC

v_call: TRBV6-6
d_call: -
j_call: TRBJ1-6
clone_size: many
cdr3_aa: CASSYSIRGNSPLHF
cdr3_nt: TGTGCCAGCAGTTACTCGATTCGTGGGAATTCACCCCTCCACTTT

v_call: TRBV20-1
d_call: TRBD1
j_call: TRBJ1-6
clone_size: -
cdr3_aa: CSARFLTGGTNSPLHF
cdr3_nt: TGCAGTGCTAGATTTCTCACAGGGGGGACAAATTCACCCCTCCACTTT

v_call: TRBV29-1
d_call: -
j_call: TRBJ1-2
clone_size: -
cdr3_aa: CSVWGGDGYTF
cdr3_nt: TGCAGCGTTTGGGGCGGAGATGGCTACACCTTC

v_call: TRBV7-2
d_call: -
j_call: TRBJ2-7
clone_size: many
cdr3_aa: CASSSYYEQYF
cdr3_nt: TGTGCCAGCAGTTCCTACTACGAGCAGTACTTC

v_call: TRBV12-3/TRBV12-4
d_call: -
j_call: TRBJ2-1
clone_size: -
cdr3_aa: CASSSGAGTHNEQFF
cdr3_nt: TGTGCCAGCAGTTCGGGGGCGGGGACCCACAATGAGCAGTTCTTC

v_call: TRBV12-3/TRBV12-4
d_call: TRBD1
j_call: TRBJ1-1
clone_size: many
cdr3_aa: CASSLRTGAGPEAFF
cdr3_nt: TGTGCCAGCAGTTTGCGAACAGGGGCTGGCCCTGAAGCTTTCTTT

v_call: TRBV11-2
d_call: TRBD2
j_call: TRBJ2-1
clone_size: -
cdr3_aa: CASSPRTSTYNEQFF
cdr3_nt: TGTGCCAGCAGCCCCCGGACTAGCACCTACAATGAGCAGTTCTTC

v_call: TRBV7-9
d_call: -
j_call: TRBJ2-3
clone_size: -
cdr3_aa: CASSLAASTDTQYF
cdr3_nt: TGTGCCAGCAGCTTAGCGGCCAGCACAGATACGCAGTATTTT

v_call: TRBV29-1
d_call: -
j_call: TRBJ1-1
clone_size: -
cdr3_aa: CSVPGAEAFF
cdr3_nt: TGCAGCGTTCCCGGGGCTGAAGCTTTCTTT

v_call: TRBV20-1
d_call: -
j_call: TRBJ2-5
clone_size: -
cdr3_aa: CSAAVGAKTQYF
cdr3_nt: TGCAGTGCTGCCGTGGGGGCTAAGACCCAGTACTTC

v_call: TRBV7-2
d_call: TRBD2
j_call: TRBJ2-3
clone_size: -
cdr3_aa: CASSLAGGAYNEQYF
cdr3_nt: TGTGCCAGCAGCCTAGCGGGGGGCGCCTACAATGAGCAGTATTTT

v_call: TRBV4-2
d_call: -
j_call: TRBJ2-7
clone_size: many
cdr3_aa: CASSQLFRRQRLHEQYF
cdr3_nt: TGTGCCAGCAGCCAACTGTTCCGACGCCAACGTCTCCACGAGCAGTACTTC

v_call: TRBV20-1
d_call: -
j_call: TRBJ2-1
clone_size: -
cdr3_aa: CSAYRMTSDEQFF
cdr3_nt: TGCAGTGCTTACCGGATGACGAGCGATGAGCAGTTCTTC

v_call: TRBV2
d_call: -
j_call: TRBJ1-2
clone_size: -
cdr3_aa: CASTPGGYGYTF
cdr3_nt: TGTGCCAGCACCCCCGGCGGCTATGGCTACACCTTC

v_call: TRBV10-2
d_call: TRBD1
j_call: TRBJ2-1
clone_size: -
cdr3_aa: CASITWGQGAYNEQFF
cdr3_nt: TGCGCCAGCATTACATGGGGCCAGGGGGCATACAATGAGCAGTTCTTC

v_call: TRBV6-1
d_call: -
j_call: TRBJ1-6
clone_size: -
cdr3_aa: CASRETANSPLHF
cdr3_nt: TGTGCCAGCAGGGAGACAGCTAATTCACCCCTCCACTTT

v_call: TRBV2
d_call: TRBD1
j_call: TRBJ1-2
clone_size: -
cdr3_aa: CASSSGTGTYGYTF
cdr3_nt: TGTGCCAGCAGCTCCGGGACAGGGACCTATGGCTACACCTTC

v_call: TRBV29-1
d_call: TRBD1
j_call: TRBJ2-1
clone_size: -
cdr3_aa: CSVEDRGDRGGYSYNEQFF
cdr3_nt: TGCAGCGTTGAAGATCGCGGGGACAGGGGGGGATACTCCTACAATGAGCAGTTCTTC

v_call: TRBV10-1
d_call: -
j_call: TRBJ2-4
clone_size: many
cdr3_aa: CASSDGLAKNIQYF
cdr3_nt: TGCGCCAGCAGTGACGGATTAGCCAAAAACATTCAGTACTTC

v_call: TRBV19
d_call: -
j_call: TRBJ2-1
clone_size: many
cdr3_aa: CASSGYFGTGALSEQFF
cdr3_nt: TGTGCCAGTAGTGGTTATTTCGGGACGGGGGCCCTTAGTGAGCAGTTCTTC

v_call: TRBV10-3
d_call: -
j_call: TRBJ1-1
clone_size: -
cdr3_aa: CASRESNTEAFF
cdr3_nt: TGTGCCAGCCGCGAATCAAACACTGAAGCTTTCTTT

v_call: TRBV20-1
d_call: TRBD2
j_call: TRBJ2-7
clone_size: once
cdr3_aa: CSAREATSYEQYF
cdr3_nt: TGCAGTGCTCGGGAGGCCACTTCCTACGAGCAGTACTTC

v_call: TRBV5-1
d_call: -
j_call: TRBJ1-3
clone_size: few
cdr3_aa: CASSLGTGTTLLSGNTIYF
cdr3_nt: TGCGCCAGCAGCTTGGGAACCGGGACAACACTACTGTCGGGAAACACCATATATTTT

v_call: TRBV7-6
d_call: TRBD2
j_call: TRBJ2-3
clone_size: many
cdr3_aa: CASSLGSGGATDTQYF
cdr3_nt: TGTGCCAGCAGCTTGGGGAGCGGGGGGGCCACAGATACGCAGTATTTT

v_call: TRBV18
d_call: -
j_call: TRBJ1-4
clone_size: many
cdr3_aa: CASSQGITNEKLFF
cdr3_nt: TGTGCCAGCTCACAGGGCATTACTAATGAAAAACTGTTTTTT